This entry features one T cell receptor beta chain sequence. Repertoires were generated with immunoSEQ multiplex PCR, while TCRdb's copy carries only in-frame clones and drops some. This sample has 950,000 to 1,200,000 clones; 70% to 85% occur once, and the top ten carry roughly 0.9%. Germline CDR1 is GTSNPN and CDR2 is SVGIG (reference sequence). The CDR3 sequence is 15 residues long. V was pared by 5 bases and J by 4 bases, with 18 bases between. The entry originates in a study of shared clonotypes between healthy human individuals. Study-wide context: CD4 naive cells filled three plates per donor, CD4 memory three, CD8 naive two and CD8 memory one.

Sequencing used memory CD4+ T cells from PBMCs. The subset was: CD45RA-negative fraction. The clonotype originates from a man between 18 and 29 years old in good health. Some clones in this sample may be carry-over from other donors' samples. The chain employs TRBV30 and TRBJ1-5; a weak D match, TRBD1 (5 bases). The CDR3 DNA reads TGTGCCTGGGACAACCCCCGGGACCCAAATCAGCCCCAGCATTTT. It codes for CAWDNPRDPNQPQHF. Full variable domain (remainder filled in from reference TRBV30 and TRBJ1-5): SQTIHQWPATLVQPVGSPLSLECTVEGTSNPNLYWYRQAAGRGLQLLFYSVGIGQISSEVPQNLSASRPQDRQFILSSKKLLLSDSGFYLCAWDNPRDPNQPQHFGDGTRLSIL.